The clone carrying this TCR beta chain was detected ten times or more. Antigen unknown. This sample is drawn from a study of human T cells and chemical hapten exposure. Study results and caveats: TCRs above 1 in 1000 frequency did not change with DPC sensitization.

Time point in this sample: patch test 1, 2 weeks after DPC sensitization. Treatment denoted: therapeutic diphenylcyclopropenone sensitization with weekly scalp DPC. A single record per CDR3 protein comes from TCRdb applying MiXCR to the RACE reads. This sample has 300,000 to 400,000 distinct CDR3 sequences, with under 9% found just once. Germline CDR1 and CDR2: MDHEN and SYDVKM. Trimming pared 1 base from V and 1 base from J, leaving 13 bases between. There are 16 residues in the CDR3. The sequence was obtained from a woman younger than 35 with alopecia areata. Some clones in this sample may be carry-over from other donors' samples. Sequenced material: whole blood, taken in connection with sensitization to the hapten diphenylcyclopropenone (DPC). The chain combines TRBV28 with TRBJ1-2; D ambiguous. CDR3 sequence (DNA): TGTGCCAGCAGTTTATCCGGCCGCGGGATTAACTATGGCTACACCTTC. Its protein product is CASSLSGRGINYGYTF.